The entry below describes one T cell receptor (beta chain). CDR3 length: 16 amino acids. The V gene lost 1 base and the J gene lost 3 bases, with 15 bases spanning the gap. The sample is drawn from a study of T cell repertoires in cytomegalovirus infection. TCRdb called the reads again in MiXCR, with one record for every CDR3 protein. The sample contains 250,000 to 300,000 distinct CDR3 sequences, about a sixth of which appear only once. The TCR sequence derives from a human donor in good health (CMV status not recorded). Some clones in this sample may be carry-over from other donors' samples. The chain couples TRBV12-3 or TRBV12-4 to TRBJ1-1, with D uncertain. The specimen was CD8+ T cells from PBMCs. The CDR3 sequence is CASSLVLTSRDTEAFF. CDR3 bases: TGTGCCAGCAGTTTAGTCTTAACATCGAGGGACACTGAAGCTTTCTTT.